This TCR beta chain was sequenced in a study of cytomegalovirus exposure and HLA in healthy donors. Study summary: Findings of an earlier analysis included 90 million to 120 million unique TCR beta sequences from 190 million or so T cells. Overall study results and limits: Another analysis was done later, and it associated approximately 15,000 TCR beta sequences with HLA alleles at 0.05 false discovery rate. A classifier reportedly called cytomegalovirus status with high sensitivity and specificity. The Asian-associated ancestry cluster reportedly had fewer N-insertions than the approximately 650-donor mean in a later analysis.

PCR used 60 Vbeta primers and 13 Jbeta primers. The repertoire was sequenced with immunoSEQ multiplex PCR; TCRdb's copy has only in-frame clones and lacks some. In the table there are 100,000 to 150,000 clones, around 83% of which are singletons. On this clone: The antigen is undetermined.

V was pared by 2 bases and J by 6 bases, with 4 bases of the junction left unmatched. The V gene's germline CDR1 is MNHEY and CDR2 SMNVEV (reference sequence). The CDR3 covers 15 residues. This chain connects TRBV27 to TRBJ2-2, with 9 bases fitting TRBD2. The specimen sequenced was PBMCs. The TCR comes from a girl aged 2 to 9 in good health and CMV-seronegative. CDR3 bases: TGTGCCAGCAGTTTACTAGCGGGATACCCCGGGGAGCTGTTTTTT. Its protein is CASSLLAGYPGELFF.